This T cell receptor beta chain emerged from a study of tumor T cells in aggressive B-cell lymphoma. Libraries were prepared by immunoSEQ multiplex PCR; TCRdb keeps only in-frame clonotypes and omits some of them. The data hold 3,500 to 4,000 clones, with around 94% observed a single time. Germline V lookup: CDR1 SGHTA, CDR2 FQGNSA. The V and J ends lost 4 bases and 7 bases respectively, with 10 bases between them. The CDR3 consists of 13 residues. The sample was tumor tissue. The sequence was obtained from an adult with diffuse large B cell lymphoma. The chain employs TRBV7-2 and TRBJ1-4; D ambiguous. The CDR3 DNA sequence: TGTGCCAGCAGCTCCCTTTCTAGTGAAAAACTGTTTTTT. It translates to CASSSLSSEKLFF.